This TCR beta chain appears in the sequencing data of a study of T-cell reconstitution after alpha-beta-depleted transplantation in children. Comment on this clonotype: Antigen: not known.

Study-wide results and caveats: Several hundred graft clones that had expanded were reportedly the source of alpha-beta T cells about two months after transplant. T-cell counts and diversity were attributed mostly to newly produced T cells one year after transplant.

Library preparation (for TCRbeta) was performed with unique molecular identifiers. TCRdb called the PCR reads again in MiXCR, with one record for every CDR3 protein. This sample has approximately 800,000 distinct CDR3 sequences, with around 17% found just once. Germline CDR1 MDHEN, CDR2 SYDVKM. With 6 bases clipped from V and 6 bases from J, the junction kept 10 bases outside the gene matches. The CDR3 spans 15 residues. The clonotype originates from a male patient aged 10 to 17 who had a stem cell transplant for acute lymphoblastic leukemia, so the T cells may come from the graft donor. The chain carries TRBV28 and TRBJ1-1; 10 positions match TRBD1. The sample in question was PBMCs, mostly from graft donor cells, obtained 360 days after TCRalphabeta/CD19-depleted stem cell transplant. DNA of the CDR3: TGTGCCAGCAGCCGTCGACAGGGGGCGCCCCCTGAAGCTTTCTTT. This codes for CASSRRQGAPPEAFF.